The 5 T cell receptor beta chains below were found in one sample sequenced in a study of T cells in Graves' hyperthyroidism and ophthalmopathy. Researchers amplified the TCR beta CDR3 regions from RNA transcripts. The HTBI primer set drove a first-round RT-PCR of the TCR CDR3. TCRdb processed the multiplex PCR reads anew with MiXCR; each CDR3 protein has one entry. Among roughly 380,000 distinct CDR3 sequences listed, roughly 14% were seen once. Material: blood. Receptors originate from a woman aged 60 to 75 with Graves' hyperthyroidism.

This clonotype was counted many times. The chain combines TRBV5-1 with TRBJ2-5, with TRBD2 matching over 12 bases. V dropped 2 bases and J dropped 3; count of bases not matched to a gene: 5. Germline lookup yields CDR1 SGHRS and CDR2 YFSETQ. The CDR3 has 16 residues. The CDR3 loop reads CASSLRLAGEKETQYF. CDR3 nucleotides: TGCGCCAGCAGCTTAAGACTAGCGGGAGAAAAAGAGACCCAGTACTTC.

This clonotype has a handful of counts. The chain uses TRBV15 and TRBJ2-3; 10 bases line up with TRBD2. Germline CDR1 reads LNHNV; CDR2 reads YYDKDF (reference sequence). The V and J ends lost 1 base and 1 base, in that order; junction bases with no gene match: 5. The CDR3 is made up of 17 amino acids. Here the CDR3 DNA reads TGTGCCACCAGCAGAGGCCTAGCGGGAGTGGGCACAGATACGCAGTATTTT. Its protein is CATSRGLAGVGTDTQYF.

The chain recombines TRBV27 with TRBJ1-2; 8 bases are shared with TRBD1. CDR3 length equals 15 residues. The V gene end was trimmed by 1 base and the J gene end by 4 bases; junction bases not matched to a gene: 5. The germline gives CDR1 MNHEY, CDR2 SMNVEV (reference sequence). The CDR3 DNA sequence: TGTGCCAGCAGTTTATTCGGACAGGGTGCCTATGGCTACACCTTC. Its translation: CASSLFGQGAYGYTF.

V usage is TRBV20-1 and J usage is TRBJ2-4, with 9 bases that match TRBD1. The CDR3 is 17 amino acids. The germline gives CDR1 DFQATT, CDR2 SNEGSKA (reference sequence). The junction had 11 bases not matched to a gene; V was cut back by 0 bases and J by 5 bases. The CDR3, as DNA: TGCAGTGCTAGAGATGGGACAGGGCGATTAAGGGAAAACATTCAGTACTTC. It translates to CSARDGTGRLRENIQYF.

This chain connects TRBV7-3 to TRBJ2-7; D unclear. V shed 1 base and J shed 0 bases, with 7 bases lying between them. CDR3 size: 14 residues. From germline, CDR1 is SGHTA and CDR2 FQGTGA. The CDR3 protein is CASSLRRSSYEQYF. For the CDR3, the DNA is TGTGCCAGCAGCTTAAGACGGAGCTCCTACGAGCAGTACTTC.